This TCR beta chain derives from a study of T cells after somatic rescue of genetic block. TCRdb's copy holds only in-frame clones and misses some; the assay was immunoSEQ multiplex PCR. The repertoire holds approximately 110,000 clones, with about 90% as singletons. The sequencing input was peripheral blood mononuclear cells (PBMCs). The TCR sequence derives from a woman between 18 and 30 years old.

The CDR3 is CASTDPGTGFGNTIYF. The DNA for the CDR3 is TGTGCCAGCACCGATCCCGGGACAGGGTTTGGAAACACCATATATTTT. The chain is built from TRBV25-1 and TRBJ1-3; 9 positions match TRBD1. V lost 7 bases to trimming and J lost 3 bases; unmatched junction nucleotides: 10. The CDR3 contains 16 residues. The germline V gene has CDR1 MGHDK and CDR2 SYGVNS.